The rows below give T cell receptor beta chains drawn from one sample of a study of T cells in Graves' hyperthyroidism and ophthalmopathy. One entry per CDR3 protein, called by TCRdb with MiXCR from the multiplex PCR reads. This table has a few hundred thousand distinct CDR3 sequences, approximately 25% appearing once. Sequencing used blood. The source of these receptors is a man between 45 and 60 years old with Graves' hyperthyroidism. The CDR3 runs from the conserved cysteine through the conserved F or W. The order of the fields is CDR3 DNA, CDR3 protein, clone size, J gene, D gene, V gene. D genes are given only for firm matches. Clone size, where shown, is once, few, many, or a class for clones that have expanded.

CDR3 DNA: TGTGCCAGCAGTGAGAGTCGGACTAGCGGGACTACGCAGTATTTT
CDR3 protein: CASSESRTSGTTQYF
clone size: .
J gene: TRBJ2-3
D gene: TRBD2
V gene: TRBV2

CDR3 DNA: TGTGCCAGTAGTATGGGACTAGCGGGTCAACTTTACAATGAGCAGTTCTTC
CDR3 protein: CASSMGLAGQLYNEQFF
clone size: few
J gene: TRBJ2-1
D gene: TRBD2
V gene: TRBV19

CDR3 DNA: TGTGCCAGCAGCTTCCGACTAGCGAGAGTGACAGATACGCAGTATTTT
CDR3 protein: CASSFRLARVTDTQYF
clone size: many
J gene: TRBJ2-3
D gene: TRBD2
V gene: TRBV11-3

CDR3 DNA: TGTGCCAGCAGTTTGGGATCCGTCCGCCCCAATCAGCCCCAGCATTTT
CDR3 protein: CASSLGSVRPNQPQHF
clone size: .
J gene: TRBJ1-5
D gene: .
V gene: TRBV19

CDR3 DNA: TGTGCCTGGAGGGGGCAGCCCGCCACCGGGGAGCTGTTTTTT
CDR3 protein: CAWRGQPATGELFF
clone size: .
J gene: TRBJ2-2
D gene: .
V gene: TRBV30

CDR3 DNA: TGTGCCAGTAGTAATAAGGCCGGGGAGCTGTTTTTT
CDR3 protein: CASSNKAGELFF
clone size: once
J gene: TRBJ2-2
D gene: .
V gene: TRBV19

CDR3 DNA: TGCGCCAGCAGCTTGGATAGCCCGGCAGATACGCAGTATTTT
CDR3 protein: CASSLDSPADTQYF
clone size: .
J gene: TRBJ2-3
D gene: .
V gene: TRBV5-1

CDR3 DNA: TGTGCCAGCAGCTTAGCTGGGACTGGCTATGGCTACACCTTC
CDR3 protein: CASSLAGTGYGYTF
clone size: .
J gene: TRBJ1-2
D gene: .
V gene: TRBV5-5

CDR3 DNA: TGCGCCAGCAGCTTGATTACCGCGGGACAGTCGAACACCGGGGAGCTGTTTTTT
CDR3 protein: CASSLITAGQSNTGELFF
clone size: few
J gene: TRBJ2-2
D gene: .
V gene: TRBV5-1

CDR3 DNA: TGTGCCAGCAGTTTGGCCACACTAGCGCGCAATACGCAGTATTTT
CDR3 protein: CASSLATLARNTQYF
clone size: many
J gene: TRBJ2-3
D gene: TRBD2
V gene: TRBV12-3/TRBV12-4

CDR3 DNA: TGTGCCAGCAGTTTCCCGACAGGGGGCATGAACACTGAAGCTTTCTTT
CDR3 protein: CASSFPTGGMNTEAFF
clone size: many
J gene: TRBJ1-1
D gene: TRBD1
V gene: TRBV28

CDR3 DNA: TGTGCCAGCAGCAAAATACGACAGGGAAACATTCAGTACTTC
CDR3 protein: CASSKIRQGNIQYF
clone size: .
J gene: TRBJ2-4
D gene: TRBD1
V gene: TRBV7-8

CDR3 DNA: TGTGCCAGCAGCACCGGAGGGGGAATAAACGAGCAGTACTTC
CDR3 protein: CASSTGGGINEQYF
clone size: .
J gene: TRBJ2-7
D gene: .
V gene: TRBV27

CDR3 DNA: TGCGCCAGCAGCTTGGCCTGGGGAATCCCACACGAGCAGTACTTC
CDR3 protein: CASSLAWGIPHEQYF
clone size: .
J gene: TRBJ2-7
D gene: .
V gene: TRBV5-1

CDR3 DNA: TGTGCCAGCAGTCCCACCGGAGGCGCCCTGGCCTACGAGCAGTACTTC
CDR3 protein: CASSPTGGALAYEQYF
clone size: many
J gene: TRBJ2-7
D gene: .
V gene: TRBV28

CDR3 DNA: TGTGCCAGCGGCTGGGGTGGGGCCTACAGTGAGCAGTTCTTC
CDR3 protein: CASGWGGAYSEQFF
clone size: many
J gene: TRBJ2-1
D gene: .
V gene: TRBV3-1

CDR3 DNA: TGTGCCATCAGTGATACCCCGGAGACCCAGTACTTC
CDR3 protein: CAISDTPETQYF
clone size: few
J gene: TRBJ2-5
D gene: .
V gene: TRBV10-3

CDR3 DNA: TGTGCCAGCAGACCCCCGGGACAGGGGCAAGAGACCCTGTACTTC
CDR3 protein: CASRPPGQGQETLYF
clone size: .
J gene: TRBJ2-5
D gene: TRBD1
V gene: TRBV7-9

CDR3 DNA: TGTGCCAGCAGCGAATCGAGCGGGGGCCATGTGACAGATACGCAGTATTTT
CDR3 protein: CASSESSGGHVTDTQYF
clone size: .
J gene: TRBJ2-3
D gene: TRBD2
V gene: TRBV9

CDR3 DNA: TGCGCCACCTCTACTAGCGGGATGATCTACGAGCAGTACTTC
CDR3 protein: CATSTSGMIYEQYF
clone size: .
J gene: TRBJ2-7
D gene: TRBD2
V gene: TRBV5-1

CDR3 DNA: TGCGCCAGCAGCCAAGTGGGCAGGAGCAATGAGCAGTACTTC
CDR3 protein: CASSQVGRSNEQYF
clone size: .
J gene: TRBJ2-7
D gene: .
V gene: TRBV4-1

CDR3 DNA: TGTGCCAGCCACAGGGGTGCCGGGGAGCTGTTTTTT
CDR3 protein: CASHRGAGELFF
clone size: many
J gene: TRBJ2-2
D gene: TRBD1
V gene: TRBV28

CDR3 DNA: TGCAGCGTTGAAGATCTTATGGGACTAGCTAACAATGAGCAGTTCTTC
CDR3 protein: CSVEDLMGLANNEQFF
clone size: .
J gene: TRBJ2-1
D gene: TRBD2
V gene: TRBV29-1

CDR3 DNA: TGCAGTGCGGGGGACCAGCAAGAGACCCAGTACTTC
CDR3 protein: CSAGDQQETQYF
clone size: .
J gene: TRBJ2-5
D gene: .
V gene: TRBV20-1

CDR3 DNA: TGTGCCATCAGTGGGACAAGCCAAGATACGCAGTATTTT
CDR3 protein: CAISGTSQDTQYF
clone size: .
J gene: TRBJ2-3
D gene: .
V gene: TRBV10-3

CDR3 DNA: TGCAGCGCAAGACAGGGCCGGAGTGAGCAGTTCTTC
CDR3 protein: CSARQGRSEQFF
clone size: .
J gene: TRBJ2-1
D gene: TRBD1
V gene: TRBV29-1

CDR3 DNA: TGCGCCAGCAGCTCCACTAACGAGCAGTACTTC
CDR3 protein: CASSSTNEQYF
clone size: few
J gene: TRBJ2-7
D gene: .
V gene: TRBV5-1

CDR3 DNA: TGTGCCAGCAGCGTAGATGGGACTCCCACAGATACGCAGTATTTT
CDR3 protein: CASSVDGTPTDTQYF
clone size: .
J gene: TRBJ2-3
D gene: .
V gene: TRBV9

CDR3 DNA: TGTGCCAGTAGTATAGGGACAGGGGACTACGAGCAGTACTTC
CDR3 protein: CASSIGTGDYEQYF
clone size: few
J gene: TRBJ2-7
D gene: TRBD1
V gene: TRBV19

CDR3 DNA: TGTGCCAGCAGTTTCCAACTACTTGGCGGAGGGCCAGATACGCAGTATTTT
CDR3 protein: CASSFQLLGGGPDTQYF
clone size: .
J gene: TRBJ2-3
D gene: .
V gene: TRBV27